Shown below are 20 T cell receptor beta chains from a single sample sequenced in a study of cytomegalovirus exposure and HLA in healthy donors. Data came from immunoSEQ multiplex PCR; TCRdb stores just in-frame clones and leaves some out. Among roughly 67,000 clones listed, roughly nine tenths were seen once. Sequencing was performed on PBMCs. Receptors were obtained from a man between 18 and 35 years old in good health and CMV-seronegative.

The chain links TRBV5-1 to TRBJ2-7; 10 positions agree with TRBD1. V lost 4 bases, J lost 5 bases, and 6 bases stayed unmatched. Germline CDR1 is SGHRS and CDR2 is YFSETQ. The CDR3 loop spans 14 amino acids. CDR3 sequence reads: CASSPTGGKDEQYF. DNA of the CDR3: TGCGCCAGCAGCCCGACAGGGGGCAAAGACGAGCAGTACTTC. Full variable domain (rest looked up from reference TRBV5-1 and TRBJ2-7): KAGVTQTPRYLIKTRGQQVTLSCSPISGHRSVSWYQQTPGQGLQFLFEYFSETQRNKGNFPGRFSGRQFSNSRSEMNVSTLELGDSALYLCASSPTGGKDEQYFGPGTRLTVT.

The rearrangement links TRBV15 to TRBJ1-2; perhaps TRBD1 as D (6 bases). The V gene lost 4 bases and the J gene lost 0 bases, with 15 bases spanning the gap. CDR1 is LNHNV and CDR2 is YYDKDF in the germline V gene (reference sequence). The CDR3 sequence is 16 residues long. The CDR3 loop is CATSKGVETTNYGYTF. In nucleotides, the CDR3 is TGTGCCACCAGCAAGGGGGTAGAAACAACTAACTATGGCTACACCTTC.

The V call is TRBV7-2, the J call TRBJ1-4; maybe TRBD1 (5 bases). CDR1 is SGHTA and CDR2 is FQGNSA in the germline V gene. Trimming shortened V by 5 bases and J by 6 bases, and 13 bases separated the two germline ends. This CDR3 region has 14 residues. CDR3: CASSPQVRDEKLFF. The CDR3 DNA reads TGTGCCAGCAGCCCCCAGGTCAGGGATGAAAAACTGTTTTTT.

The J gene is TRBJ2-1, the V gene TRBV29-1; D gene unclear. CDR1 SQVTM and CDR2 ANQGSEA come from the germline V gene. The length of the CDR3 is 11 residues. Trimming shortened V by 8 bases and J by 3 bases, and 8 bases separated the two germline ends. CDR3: CSTLNYNEQFF. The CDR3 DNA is TGCAGCACCCTAAACTACAATGAGCAGTTCTTC.

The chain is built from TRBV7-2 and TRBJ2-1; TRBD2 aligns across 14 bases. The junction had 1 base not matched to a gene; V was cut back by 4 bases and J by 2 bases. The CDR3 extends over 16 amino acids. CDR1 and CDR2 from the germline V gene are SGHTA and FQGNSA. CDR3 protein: CASSSGLAGAYNEQFF. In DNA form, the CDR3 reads TGTGCCAGCAGCTCGGGACTAGCGGGAGCCTACAATGAGCAGTTCTTC.

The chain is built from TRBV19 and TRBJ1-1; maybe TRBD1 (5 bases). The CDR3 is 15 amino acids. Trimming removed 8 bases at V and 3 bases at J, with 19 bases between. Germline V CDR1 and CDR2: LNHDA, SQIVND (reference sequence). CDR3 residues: CASLDTGGRDTEAFF. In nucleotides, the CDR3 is TGTGCCAGTCTCGATACGGGAGGCAGGGACACTGAAGCTTTCTTT.

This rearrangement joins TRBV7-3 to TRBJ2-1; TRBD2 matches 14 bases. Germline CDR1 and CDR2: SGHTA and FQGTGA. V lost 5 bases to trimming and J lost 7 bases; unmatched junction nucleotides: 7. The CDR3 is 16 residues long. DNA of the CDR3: TGTGCCAGCAGCCCCACCGGGACTAGCGGGAGTAATGAGCAGTTCTTC. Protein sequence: CASSPTGTSGSNEQFF.

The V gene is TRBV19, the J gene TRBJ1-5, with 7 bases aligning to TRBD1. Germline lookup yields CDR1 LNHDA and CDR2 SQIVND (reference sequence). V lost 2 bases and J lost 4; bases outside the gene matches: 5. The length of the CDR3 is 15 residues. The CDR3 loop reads CASSIPQGLNQPQHF. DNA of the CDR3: TGTGCCAGTAGTATACCACAGGGGCTAAATCAGCCCCAGCATTTT.

Here the CDR3 DNA reads TGTGCCAGCAGCTTGCGGACTAGCGGGAGCGTTTTCAACAATGAGCAGTTCTTC. Translation gives CASSLRTSGSVFNNEQFF. The chain combines TRBV7-2 with TRBJ2-1; 13 bases fit TRBD2. Per germline, CDR1 SGHTA and CDR2 FQGNSA. After removal of 3 bases from V and 5 bases from J, the junction contained 10 bases not matched to a gene. The length of the CDR3 is 18 residues.

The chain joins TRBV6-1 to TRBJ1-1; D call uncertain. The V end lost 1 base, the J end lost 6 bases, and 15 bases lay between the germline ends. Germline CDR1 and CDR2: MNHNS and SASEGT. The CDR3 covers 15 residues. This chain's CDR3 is CASSEGTGSRAEAFF. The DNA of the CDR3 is TGTGCCAGCAGTGAAGGGACGGGGAGTCGGGCTGAAGCTTTCTTT.

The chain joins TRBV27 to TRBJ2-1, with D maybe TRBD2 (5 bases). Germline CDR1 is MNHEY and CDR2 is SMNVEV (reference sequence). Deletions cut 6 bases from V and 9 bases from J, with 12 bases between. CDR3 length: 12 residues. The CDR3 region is CASSLYGVEQFF. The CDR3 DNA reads TGTGCCAGCAGCCTGTACGGGGTTGAGCAGTTCTTC.

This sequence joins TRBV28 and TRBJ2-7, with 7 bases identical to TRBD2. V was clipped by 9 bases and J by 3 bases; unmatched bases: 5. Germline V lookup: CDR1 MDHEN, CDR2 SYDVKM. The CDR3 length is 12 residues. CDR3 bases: TGTGCCAGTACCCGCGGGGGCTACGAGCAGTACTTC. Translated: CASTRGGYEQYF. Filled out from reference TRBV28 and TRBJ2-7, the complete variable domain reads DVKVTQSSRYLVKRTGEKVFLECVQDMDHENMFWYRQDPGLGLRLIYFSYDVKMKEKGDIPEGYSVSREKKERFSLILESASTNQTSMYLCASTRGGYEQYFGPGTRLTVT.

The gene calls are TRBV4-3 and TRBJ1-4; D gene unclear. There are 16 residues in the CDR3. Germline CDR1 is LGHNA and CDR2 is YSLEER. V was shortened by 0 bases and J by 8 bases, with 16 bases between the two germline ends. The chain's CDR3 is CASSQDLSFTGEKLFF. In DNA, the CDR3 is TGCGCCAGCAGCCAAGATCTGTCATTCACGGGGGAAAAACTGTTTTTT.

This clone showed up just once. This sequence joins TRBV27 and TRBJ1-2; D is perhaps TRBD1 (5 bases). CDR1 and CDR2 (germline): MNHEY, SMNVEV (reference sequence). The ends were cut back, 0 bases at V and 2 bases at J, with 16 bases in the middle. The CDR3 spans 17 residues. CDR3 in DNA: TGTGCCAGCAGTTTATCTCCCGCGCAGGGTTTCAACTATGGCTACACCTTC. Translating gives CASSLSPAQGFNYGYTF.

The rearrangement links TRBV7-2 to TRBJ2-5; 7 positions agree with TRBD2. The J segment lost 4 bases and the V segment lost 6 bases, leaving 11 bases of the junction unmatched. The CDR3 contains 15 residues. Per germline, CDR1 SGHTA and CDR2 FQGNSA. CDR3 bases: TGTGCCAGCAGGATAGGAGGAGCGGGGATAGAGACCCAGTACTTC. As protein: CASRIGGAGIETQYF.

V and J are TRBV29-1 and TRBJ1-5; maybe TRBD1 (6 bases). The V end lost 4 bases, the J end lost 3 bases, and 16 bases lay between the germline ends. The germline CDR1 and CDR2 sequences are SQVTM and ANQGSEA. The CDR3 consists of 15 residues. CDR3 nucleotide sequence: TGCAGCGTTGCCATGGACAGCAAAGACAATCAGCCCCAGCATTTT. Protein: CSVAMDSKDNQPQHF.

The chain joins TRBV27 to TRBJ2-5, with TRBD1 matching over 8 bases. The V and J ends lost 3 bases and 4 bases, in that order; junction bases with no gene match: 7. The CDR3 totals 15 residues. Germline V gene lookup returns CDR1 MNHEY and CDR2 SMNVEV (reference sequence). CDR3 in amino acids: CASSLGQAVGETQYF. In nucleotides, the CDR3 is TGTGCCAGCAGTTTGGGACAGGCGGTTGGAGAGACCCAGTACTTC.

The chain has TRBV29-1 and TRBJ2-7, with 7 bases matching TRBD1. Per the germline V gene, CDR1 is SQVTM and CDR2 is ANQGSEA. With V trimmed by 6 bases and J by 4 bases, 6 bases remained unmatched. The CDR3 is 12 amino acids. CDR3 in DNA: TGCAGCGTGTCGTCGGGACAGTACGAGCAGTACTTC. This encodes CSVSSGQYEQYF.

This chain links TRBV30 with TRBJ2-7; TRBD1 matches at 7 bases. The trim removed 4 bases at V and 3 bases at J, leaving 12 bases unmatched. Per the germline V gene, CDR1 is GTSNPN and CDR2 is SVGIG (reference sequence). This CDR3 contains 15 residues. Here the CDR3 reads CAWTRARGQSYEQYF. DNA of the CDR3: TGTGCCTGGACCCGCGCGAGGGGACAGAGCTACGAGCAGTACTTC.

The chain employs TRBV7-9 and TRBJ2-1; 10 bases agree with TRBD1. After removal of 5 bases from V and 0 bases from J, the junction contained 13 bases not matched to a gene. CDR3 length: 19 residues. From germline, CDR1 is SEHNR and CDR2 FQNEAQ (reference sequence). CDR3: CASSQGRQGATSSYNEQFF. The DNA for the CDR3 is TGTGCCAGCAGCCAGGGGCGACAGGGGGCTACCAGCTCCTACAATGAGCAGTTCTTC.